This TCR beta chain emerged from a study of blood T cell repertoires in COVID-19. Whole-study context: Acute and convalescent COVID-19 samples came from the United States, Italy and Spain. T cells, B-cell-depleted T cells, or PBMCs provided the cDNA or gDNA that served as material.

Source study methods: Amplification of reference gene primers provided the estimated nucleated cell counts. TCRdb's table, derived via immunoSEQ multiplex PCR, lists solely in-frame clones and lacks some. That table supplies the V and J calls and clone size; D and trimming were determined from the DNA. The sample holds about 250,000 clones, 83% seen once. Trimming took 3 bases from V and 4 from J, leaving 17 bases between them. This CDR3 has 16 residues. Germline CDR1 reads SGHNT; CDR2 reads YYREEE (reference sequence). The sample taken for sequencing was peripheral blood. This rearrangement joins TRBV5-4 to TRBJ1-3; D gene uncertain. The receptor was isolated from a human donor in a cohort sampled during active COVID-19. The CDR3: CASSSGPGAAGNTIYF. The DNA of the CDR3 is TGTGCCAGCAGCTCCGGACCGGGAGCGGCCGGAAACACCATATATTTT. Using reference TRBV5-4 and TRBJ1-3 for the parts outside the CDR3, the full variable domain is ETGVTQSPTHLIKTRGQQVTLRCSSQSGHNTVSWYQQALGQGPQFIFQYYREEENGRGNFPPRFSGLQFPNYSSELNVNALELDDSALYLCASSSGPGAAGNTIYFGEGSWLTVV.